This record looks at one TCR beta chain sequence and its context. This entry comes from a study of blood T cell repertoires in COVID-19. Study at large: Italy, Spain and the United States were the sources of the convalescent and acute COVID-19 samples.

The CDR3 covers 15 residues. Trimming pared 2 bases from V and 9 bases from J, leaving 17 bases between. Germline CDR1 reads MNHNS; CDR2 reads SASEGT. Recruited during active infection, patients (from Seattle) were subsequently followed longitudinally. Here immunoSEQ multiplex PCR was the method, and the copy in TCRdb shows in-frame clones only, minus some. The sample consists of approximately 110,000 clones, approximately 85% of them appearing once. The sample consisted of peripheral blood. This chain connects TRBV6-1 to TRBJ1-5; maybe TRBD1 (5 bases). The sequence derives from a woman aged 55-69 years with COVID-19, enrolled during active disease. The CDR3, as DNA: TGTGCCAGCAGTGAATCTGGACACCCCCCCCCGCCCCAGCATTTT. Encoded protein: CASSESGHPPPPQHF.